Each of the 19 T cell receptor beta chains below was sequenced from the same sample in a study of CD8+CD57+ T cells in acquired aplastic anemia. Genomic DNA was employed as the template in profiling TCR beta VDJ and CDR3. Via MiXCR, TCRdb re-called the reads, giving one row per CDR3 protein. The sample lists 310,000 or so distinct CDR3 sequences, approximately 57% occurring once. Sequencing was done on patients that had shown CD8+CD57+ cell expansion by flow cytometry. Material: sorted CD4+, CD8+, or CD8+CD57+ T cells (not recorded which) from PBMCs. The source of these receptors is a human donor with aplastic anemia.

This clonotype has at least ten counts. The J gene is TRBJ1-3, the V gene TRBV4-1; weak D call: TRBD1 (5 bases). Germline V gene lookup returns CDR1 MGHRA and CDR2 YSYEKL. This CDR3 contains 14 residues. V lost 4 bases, J lost 8 bases, and 15 bases lay in between. DNA of the CDR3: TGCGCCAGCAGCCGAGGGACGCCGGGAGACACCATATATTTT. Its protein is CASSRGTPGDTIYF.

V usage is TRBV7-2 and J usage is TRBJ1-2; no reliable D call. With 0 bases removed from V and 6 bases from J, the gap between germline ends came to 5 bases. The CDR3 is 12 amino acids. CDR1 SGHTA and CDR2 FQGNSA come from the germline V gene. The CDR3 loop is CASSLASDGYTF. The CDR3 nucleotides read TGTGCCAGCAGCTTAGCGTCAGATGGCTACACCTTC.

This chain uses TRBV7-8 with TRBJ1-3; 7 bases fit TRBD1. Germline trimming cut 1 base from V and 6 bases from J; bases unmatched to any gene: 0. The germline V gene encodes CDR1 SGHVS and CDR2 FQNEAQ. This CDR3 region has 13 residues. The CDR3 here is CASSLEGANTIYF. CDR3 DNA sequence: TGTGCCAGCAGCTTAGAGGGGGCAAACACCATATATTTT. Full variable domain (missing parts from reference TRBV7-8 and TRBJ1-3): GAGVSQSPRYKVAKRGQDVALRCDPISGHVSLFWYQQALGQGPEFLTYFQNEAQLDKSGLPSDRFFAERPEGSVSTLKIQRTQQEDSAVYLCASSLEGANTIYFGEGSWLTVV.

This clonotype showed up just once. The chain is built from TRBV10-3 and TRBJ2-3, with 7 bases that match TRBD2. The V gene's germline CDR1 is ENHRY and CDR2 SYGVKD. The CDR3 has 14 residues. After removal of 6 bases from V and 4 bases from J, the junction contained 7 bases not matched to a gene. The CDR3 reads CAIRAGLDADTQYF. CDR3 nucleotide sequence: TGTGCCATCAGGGCCGGACTAGACGCAGATACGCAGTATTTT.

This clonotype appeared a few times. V and J are TRBV20-1 and TRBJ2-7, with D tentatively TRBD1 (8 bases). The CDR3 is 15 residues long. The V end lost 0 bases, the J end lost 2 bases, and 14 bases lay between the germline ends. Germline lookup yields CDR1 DFQATT and CDR2 SNEGSKA (reference sequence). The CDR3, as DNA: TGCAGTGCTAGAGAAAGGACAGGGAGGGCCTACGAGCAGTACTTC. Residues: CSARERTGRAYEQYF.

Many counts were recorded for this clonotype. The CDR3 DNA follows: TGTGCCAGCAGCCGGGACTACCGTATTGCTGGGCAAGAGACCCAGTACTTC. Its protein product is CASSRDYRIAGQETQYF. The chain recombines TRBV11-2 with TRBJ2-5; 7 bases map to TRBD2. This CDR3 region has 17 residues. Germline V gene lookup returns CDR1 SGHAT and CDR2 FQNNGV. V shed 5 bases, J shed 2 bases, and the junction held 14 bases outside the gene matches.

This clonotype has ten or more counts. The chain uses TRBV5-1 and TRBJ2-3, with a possible D match to TRBD1 (7 bases). CDR1 and CDR2 (germline): SGHRS, YFSETQ. The ends were cut back, 4 bases at V and 1 base at J, with 16 bases in the middle. The CDR3 consists of 16 residues. The CDR3 coding sequence is TGCGCCAGCAGCCAAGGGGGCTCGGGGGGCACAGATACGCAGTATTTT. It is translated as CASSQGGSGGTDTQYF.

The V gene is TRBV29-1, the J gene TRBJ2-5; no clear D gene. This CDR3 spans 11 amino acids. The germline V and J ends were trimmed by 4 bases and 1 base, with 4 bases remaining between them. Germline V CDR1 and CDR2: SQVTM, ANQGSEA. CDR3 region: CSVGPQETQYF. The DNA of the CDR3 is TGCAGCGTTGGACCCCAAGAGACCCAGTACTTC.

This clonotype appeared a few times. This chain links TRBV15 with TRBJ1-4; D is uncertain. Trimming removed 0 bases from V and 11 bases from J, with 13 bases in between. Germline-derived CDR1 and CDR2 are LNHNV and YYDKDF (reference sequence). This CDR3 contains 14 residues. In nucleotides, the CDR3 is TGTGCCACCAGCAGAGATTCTACGGGGTTGAAACTGTTTTTT. Its translation is CATSRDSTGLKLFF. Using reference TRBV15 and TRBJ1-4 for the parts outside the CDR3, the full variable domain is DAMVIQNPRYQVTQFGKPVTLSCSQTLNHNVMYWYQQKSSQAPKLLFHYYDKDFNNEADTPDNFQSRRPNTSFCFLDIRSPGLGDTAMYLCATSRDSTGLKLFFGSGTQLSVL.

This rearrangement joins TRBV7-2 to TRBJ1-2; possibly TRBD1 for D (5 bases). The CDR3 length is 12 residues. Per the germline V gene, CDR1 is SGHTA and CDR2 is FQGNSA. V was trimmed by 7 bases and J by 4 bases, leaving 10 bases between them. The CDR3 sequence: CASTPGGYGYTF. Here the CDR3 DNA reads TGTGCCAGCACCCCCGGGGGCTATGGCTACACCTTC.

At least ten counts were recorded for this clonotype. V is TRBV29-1 and J is TRBJ2-5; no firm D call. The germline gives CDR1 SQVTM, CDR2 ANQGSEA. The CDR3 spans 12 residues. The V end was cut by 4 bases, the J end by 0 bases, with 6 bases between. CDR3 DNA: TGCAGCGTTGGAGCAAACCAAGAGACCCAGTACTTC. Translating it yields CSVGANQETQYF.

The chain is built from TRBV4-1 and TRBJ2-3, with a possible D match to TRBD1 (6 bases). The CDR3 extends over 15 amino acids. Germline V CDR1 and CDR2: MGHRA, YSYEKL. Trimming removed 2 bases at V and 4 bases at J, with 13 bases between. The CDR3 protein is CASSQFVGAADTQYF. Written as DNA, the CDR3 is TGCGCCAGCAGCCAATTCGTGGGGGCCGCAGATACGCAGTATTTT.

Many counts were recorded for this clonotype. The gene calls are TRBV3-1 and TRBJ1-1; 12 bases align to TRBD1. Germline CDR1 and CDR2: LGHDT and YNNKEL (reference sequence). The V gene end was trimmed by 6 bases and the J gene end by 11 bases; junction bases not matched to a gene: 16. The CDR3 contains 16 residues. This CDR3 reads CASRGRTRGTGGGAFF. CDR3 bases: TGTGCCAGCAGGGGTCGAACGCGAGGGACAGGGGGCGGCGCTTTCTTT.

This clonotype was recorded at least ten times. The V gene is TRBV7-3, the J gene TRBJ2-1; D possibly corresponds to TRBD1 (6 bases). The germline gives CDR1 SGHTA, CDR2 FQGTGA. Trimming took 2 bases from V and 2 from J, leaving 7 bases between them. There are 14 residues in the CDR3. CDR3 region: CASSLGQPYNEQFF. Written as DNA, the CDR3 is TGTGCCAGCAGCTTAGGACAGCCCTACAATGAGCAGTTCTTC.

To note about this clonotype: A read error may account for a junction end that differs from germline. The chain couples TRBV10-3 to TRBJ1-5; D call uncertain. Germline V lookup: CDR1 ENHRY, CDR2 SYGVKD. This CDR3 is 14 amino acids long. DNA of the CDR3: TGTGCCATCACCAGCGGGGTAAACAATGAGCCCCAGCATTTT. Translation: CAITSGVNNEPQHF.

With regard to this clonotype: Since a much larger clone is just one base distant, this may be a read error. The CDR3 here is CASSLVSGRAANEQLF. The CDR3 DNA sequence: TGTGCCAGCAGTTTAGTCAGCGGGAGGGCCGCCAATGAGCAGCTCTTC. The chain couples TRBV12-3 or TRBV12-4 to TRBJ2-1, with TRBD2 identical over 10 bases. The CDR3 runs 16 residues.

This sequence joins TRBV5-4 and TRBJ2-3; D is ambiguous. The germline gives CDR1 SGHNT, CDR2 YYREEE (reference sequence). V was clipped by 2 bases and J by 7 bases, with 8 bases between them. The CDR3 loop spans 12 amino acids. The CDR3 DNA reads TGTGCCAGCAGCTTCGGTCGCAATACGCAGTATTTT. Translated, it gives CASSFGRNTQYF.

This clonotype was detected once. The chain couples TRBV7-3 to TRBJ2-7; the D gene is possibly TRBD1 (6 bases). V lost 5 bases and J 2 bases, leaving 13 bases between the germline ends. The CDR3 extends over 14 amino acids. CDR1 SGHTA and CDR2 FQGTGA come from the germline V gene. The CDR3 nucleotides are TGTGCCAGCAGCCCTGCCAGGGGACCCTACGAGCAGTACTTC. Amino acids: CASSPARGPYEQYF.

The chain has TRBV5-1 and TRBJ1-1; the D is unclear. V lost 5 bases and J 2 bases, leaving 10 bases between the germline ends. This CDR3 comprises 13 residues. Per germline, CDR1 SGHRS and CDR2 YFSETQ. CDR3 amino acids: CASSWTSNTEAFF. In DNA form, the CDR3 reads TGCGCCAGCAGTTGGACGTCTAACACTGAAGCTTTCTTT.